The clone carrying this T cell receptor (beta chain) appeared once. Using immunoSEQ multiplex PCR, the repertoire was profiled, and TCRdb retains in-frame clones only, with some absent. The repertoire includes around 400,000 clones, about nine tenths of them detected once, and over 9% sits in the top ten. Trimming removed 1 base from V and 2 bases from J, with 7 bases in between. This CDR3 spans 14 amino acids. CDR1 MNHNS and CDR2 SASEGT come from the germline V gene. The data were obtained in a study of Ad26.COV2.S vaccination and SARS-CoV-2 variants. Described treatment: around 19 received Ad26.COV2.S at low or high dose, single or two shots; 5 received placebo; per-sample allocation not given. The samples date from day 63 after the first vaccine or placebo injection.

The chain employs TRBV6-1 and TRBJ2-3; D gene uncertain. The specimen was peripheral blood, collected in a trial of Ad26.COV2.S vaccine versus placebo. The TCR was taken from a person aged 18-60 years who received the Ad26.COV2.S COVID-19 vaccine or a placebo. DNA of the CDR3: TGTGCCAGCAGTGAAGACCCCAACACAGATACGCAGTATTTT. Translation gives CASSEDPNTDTQYF.